This T cell receptor (beta chain) stems from a study of vaccination and CD4 T cells after COVID-19. Whole-study findings and limits: No early post-infection timepoints were studied, and convalescent patients studied were relatively few.

Treatment: roughly 11-day PBMC culture with coronavirus spike peptide pools or control peptides (ViraFEST assay). ViraFEST sequenced TCRs after peptide-pool expansion of antigen-specific T cells. Each well held 2 million or so PBMCs in IL-2 (10 IU/ml) medium with approximately 9.1 ug/ml peptide pools. An Oncomine TCR Beta short-read assay was used to sequence the DNA from cultured CD4+ T cells. Genomic DNA was isolated from CD4+ T cells that had been cultured. TCRdb re-derived calls from the PCR reads in MiXCR, one entry per CDR3 protein. This table has roughly 12,000 distinct CDR3 sequences, about three fifths appearing once. This CDR3 is built from 15 residues. Germline V gene lookup returns CDR1 SGHTA and CDR2 FQGNSA. Trimming took off 6 bases at V and 3 bases at J, with 16 bases between the two ends. Concerning this clonotype: Antigen specificity is unknown.

The source is a human donor who had recovered from COVID-19. The chain joins TRBV7-2 to TRBJ2-3; D perhaps matches TRBD1 (6 bases). The source was CD4+ T cells from blood, cultured in vitro, collected before SARS-CoV-2 vaccination. The chain's CDR3 is CASSRLAGDTDTQYF. The CDR3 nucleotides are TGTGCCAGCAGTCGCCTGGCAGGGGATACAGATACGCAGTATTTT.